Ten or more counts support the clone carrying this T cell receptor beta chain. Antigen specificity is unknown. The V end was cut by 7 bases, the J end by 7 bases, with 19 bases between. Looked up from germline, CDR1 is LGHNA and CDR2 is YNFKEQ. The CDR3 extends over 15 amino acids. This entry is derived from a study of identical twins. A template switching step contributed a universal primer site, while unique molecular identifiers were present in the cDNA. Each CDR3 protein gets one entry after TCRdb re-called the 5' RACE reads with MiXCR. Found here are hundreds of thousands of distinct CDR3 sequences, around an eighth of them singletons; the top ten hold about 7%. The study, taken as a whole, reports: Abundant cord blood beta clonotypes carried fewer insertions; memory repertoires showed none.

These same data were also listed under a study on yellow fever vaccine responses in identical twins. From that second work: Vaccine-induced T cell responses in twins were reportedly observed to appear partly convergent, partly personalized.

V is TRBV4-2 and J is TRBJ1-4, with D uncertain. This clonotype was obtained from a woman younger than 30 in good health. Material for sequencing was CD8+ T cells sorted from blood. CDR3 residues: CASNHAGEEAEKLFF. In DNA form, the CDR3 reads TGTGCCAGCAATCACGCCGGGGAGGAGGCTGAAAAACTGTTTTTT.